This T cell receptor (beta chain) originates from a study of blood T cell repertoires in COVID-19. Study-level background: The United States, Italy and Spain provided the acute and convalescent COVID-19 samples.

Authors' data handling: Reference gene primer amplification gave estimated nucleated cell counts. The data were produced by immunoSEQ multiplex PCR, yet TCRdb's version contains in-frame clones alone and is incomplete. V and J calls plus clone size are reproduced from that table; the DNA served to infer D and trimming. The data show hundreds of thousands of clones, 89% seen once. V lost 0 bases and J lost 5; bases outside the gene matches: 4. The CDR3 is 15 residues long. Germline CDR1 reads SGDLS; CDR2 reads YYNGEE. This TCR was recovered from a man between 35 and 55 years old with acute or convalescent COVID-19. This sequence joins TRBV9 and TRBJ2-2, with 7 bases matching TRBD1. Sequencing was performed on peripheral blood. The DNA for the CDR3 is TGTGCCAGCAGCGTAGGACAGGGTACTACCGGGGAGCTGTTTTTT. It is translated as CASSVGQGTTGELFF.